This T cell receptor (beta chain) was sequenced for a study of STAT3 mutations in large granular lymphocyte leukemia. Study-wide points: In T-cell large granular lymphocyte leukemia, about half of patients showed multiple immunodominant subclonotypes.

Sequencing used immunoSEQ multiplex PCR; TCRdb keeps in-frame clones, though not all of them. The table lists just over 5,000 clones, around 70% of them singletons. As concerns this clone: The antigen is unknown.

This clonotype originated in a human donor with T large granular lymphocyte leukemia. Some clones in this sample may be carry-over from other donors' samples. Specimen: PBMCs.

For the CDR3, the DNA is TGTGCCAGCAGCTTGTCCGACAGGGGAGGGACAGATACGCAGTATTTT. Translation: CASSLSDRGGTDTQYF. The V gene is TRBV5-4, the J gene TRBJ2-3; the D gene is possibly TRBD1 (8 bases). With 1 base removed from V and 3 bases from J, the gap between germline ends came to 15 bases. The CDR3 length is 16 residues. The germline V gene has CDR1 SGHNT and CDR2 YYREEE (reference sequence).